This entry lists 2 T cell receptor beta chains sequenced from one sample in a study of blood T cells in healthy people across ages (dated by TCRdb to between 2014 and 2016). Libraries were constructed by 5' RACE. Data came from an Illumina HiSeq 2500. The second PCR ran for roughly 6 to 11 cycles and used a J-beta primer mix along with a sample-barcoded 5' primer. The public reads were reanalyzed by TCRdb: fastp trimming at Q25, MiXCR alignment, in-frame beta chains only. Rows merge per CDR3 protein into single entries with the most common DNA and genes. Present in this sample are approximately 850,000 distinct CDR3 sequences, 40% to 50% of which were seen just once. Approximately 19% of the sample lies in the top ten. The source material was blood. The receptors originated from a man aged 60-69 years in good health.

This chain uses TRBV21-1 with TRBJ2-1; TRBD1 is taken as the D call from the table, unchecked against the DNA. TRBV21-1 is a known pseudogene. The CDR3 is 15 residues long. In nucleotides, the CDR3 is TGTGCCAGCAGCAAAGGGTGTCAGGGGGCCAATGAGCAGTTCTTC. Amino acid sequence: CASSKGCQGANEQFF.

The gene calls are TRBV24-1 and TRBJ2-2, with D possibly matching TRBD2 (5 bases). This CDR3 region has 14 residues. Germline values: CDR1 KGHDR, CDR2 SFDVKD. Trimming stripped 7 bases from V and 4 bases from J, with 12 bases between. The CDR3 region has the DNA TGTGCCACCAGGGGTGACGAGGGCACCGGGGAGCTGTTTTTT. Its translation is CATRGDEGTGELFF.